This TCR beta chain was sequenced during a study of cytomegalovirus exposure and HLA in healthy donors. About the research overall: HLA-typed donors were the source of about 85 million unique TCRs held in an early data release.

On this clone itself: Its antigen remains unidentified.

Between the trimmed V and J ends, which lost 2 bases and 7 bases, there was a span of 14 bases. The CDR3 consists of 14 residues. The germline V gene has CDR1 MNHEY and CDR2 SVGAGI. This PCR relied on a set of 60 Vbeta primers and 13 Jbeta primers. The data were produced by immunoSEQ multiplex PCR, yet TCRdb's version contains in-frame clones alone and is incomplete. Altogether 80,000 or so clones are present, around 60% being singletons, with the ten largest covering around 5.8%. Notes on the study in general: Some public TCRs appeared in many individuals, while most sequences were rare. Presence/absence analyses supposed approximately even sequencing depth among donors.

What was sequenced was PBMCs. The genes are TRBV6-5 and TRBJ1-1; D may be TRBD1 (5 bases). The source of this sequence is a man under 40 in good health and CMV-seropositive. CDR3 sequence: CASSYRGAGGEAFF. As DNA, the CDR3 is TGTGCCAGCAGTTACAGAGGGGCGGGAGGTGAAGCTTTCTTT.